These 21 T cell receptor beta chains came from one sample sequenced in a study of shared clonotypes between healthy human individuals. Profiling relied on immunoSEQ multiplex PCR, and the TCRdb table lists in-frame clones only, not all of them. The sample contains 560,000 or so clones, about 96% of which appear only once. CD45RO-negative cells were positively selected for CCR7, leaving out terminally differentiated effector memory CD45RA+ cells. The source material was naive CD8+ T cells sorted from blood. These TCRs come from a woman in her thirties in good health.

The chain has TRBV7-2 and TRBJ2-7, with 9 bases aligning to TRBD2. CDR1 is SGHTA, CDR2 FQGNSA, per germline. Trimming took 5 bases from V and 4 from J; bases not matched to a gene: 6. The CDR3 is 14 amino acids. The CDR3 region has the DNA TGTGCCAGCAGCAGTACTAGCGGGCTGTACGAGCAGTACTTC. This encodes CASSSTSGLYEQYF.

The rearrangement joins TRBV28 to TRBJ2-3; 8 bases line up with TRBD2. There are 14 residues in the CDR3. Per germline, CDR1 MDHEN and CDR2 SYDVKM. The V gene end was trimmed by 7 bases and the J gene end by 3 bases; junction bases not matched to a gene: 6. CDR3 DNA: TGTGCCAGCAACAAGCGGGAGCGGACAGATACGCAGTATTTT. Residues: CASNKRERTDTQYF.

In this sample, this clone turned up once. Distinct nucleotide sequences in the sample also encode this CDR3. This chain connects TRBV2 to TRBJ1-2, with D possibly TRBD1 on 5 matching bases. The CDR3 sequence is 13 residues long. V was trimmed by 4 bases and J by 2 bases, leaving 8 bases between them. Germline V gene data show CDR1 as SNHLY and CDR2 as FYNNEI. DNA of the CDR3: TGTGCCAGCAGTGGGGGGGAGAACTATGGCTACACCTTC. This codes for CASSGGENYGYTF. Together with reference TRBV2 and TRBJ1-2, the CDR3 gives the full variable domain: EPEVTQTPSHQVTQMGQEVILRCVPISNHLYFYWYRQILGQKVEFLVSFYNNEISEKSEIFDDQFSVERPDGSNFTLKIRSTKLEDSAMYFCASSGGENYGYTFGSGTRLTVV.

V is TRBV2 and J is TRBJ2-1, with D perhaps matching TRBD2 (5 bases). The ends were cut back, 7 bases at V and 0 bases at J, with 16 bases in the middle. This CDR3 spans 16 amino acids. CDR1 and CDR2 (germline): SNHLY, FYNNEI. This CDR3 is CASNDPAESSYNEQFF. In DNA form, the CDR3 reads TGTGCCAGCAACGACCCAGCGGAGAGCTCCTACAATGAGCAGTTCTTC.

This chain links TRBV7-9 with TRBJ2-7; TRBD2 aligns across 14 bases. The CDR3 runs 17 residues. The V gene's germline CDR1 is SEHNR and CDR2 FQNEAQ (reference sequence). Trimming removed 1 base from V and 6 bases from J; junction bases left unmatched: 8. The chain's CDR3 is CASSLDALGLAGGEQYF. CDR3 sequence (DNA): TGTGCCAGCAGCTTAGATGCCCTTGGACTAGCGGGGGGCGAGCAGTACTTC.

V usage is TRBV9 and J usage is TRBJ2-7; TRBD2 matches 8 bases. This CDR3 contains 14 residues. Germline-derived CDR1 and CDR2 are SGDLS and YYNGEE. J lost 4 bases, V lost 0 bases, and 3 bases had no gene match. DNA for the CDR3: TGTGCCAGCAGCGTAGACGGGGGGGCGTACGAGCAGTACTTC. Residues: CASSVDGGAYEQYF. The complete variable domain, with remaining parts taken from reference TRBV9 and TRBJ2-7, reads DSGVTQTPKHLITATGQRVTLRCSPRSGDLSVYWYQQSLDQGLQFLIQYYNGEERAKGNILERFSAQQFPDLHSELNLSSLELGDSALYFCASSVDGGAYEQYFGPGTRLTVT.

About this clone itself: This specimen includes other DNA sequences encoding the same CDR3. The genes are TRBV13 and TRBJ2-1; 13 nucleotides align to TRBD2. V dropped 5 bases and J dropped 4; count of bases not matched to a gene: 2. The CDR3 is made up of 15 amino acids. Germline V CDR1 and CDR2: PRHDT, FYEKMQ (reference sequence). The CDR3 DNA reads TGTGCCAGCAGCCCGGGACTAGCGGGGTACAATGAGCAGTTCTTC. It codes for CASSPGLAGYNEQFF.

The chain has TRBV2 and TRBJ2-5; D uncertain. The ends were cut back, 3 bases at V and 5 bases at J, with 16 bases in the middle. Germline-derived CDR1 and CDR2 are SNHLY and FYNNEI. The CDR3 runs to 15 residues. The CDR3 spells CASSDGDLGVETQYF. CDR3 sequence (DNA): TGTGCCAGCAGTGACGGTGACCTGGGTGTTGAGACCCAGTACTTC.

The CDR3 loop reads CASSEALTPAQYF. CDR3 coding DNA: TGTGCCAGCAGTGAAGCGCTGACCCCAGCCCAGTACTTC. This chain connects TRBV2 to TRBJ2-7; no clear D. V gave up 0 bases and J gave up 10 bases, with 13 bases separating them. There are 13 residues in the CDR3. Germline V gene sequence: CDR1 SNHLY, CDR2 FYNNEI.

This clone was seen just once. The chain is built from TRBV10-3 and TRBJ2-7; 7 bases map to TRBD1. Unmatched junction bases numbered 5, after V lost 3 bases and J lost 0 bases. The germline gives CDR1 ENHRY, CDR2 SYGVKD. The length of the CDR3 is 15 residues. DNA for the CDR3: TGTGCCATCAGTGACGGCGCAGGGGGCTCCTACGAGCAGTACTTC. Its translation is CAISDGAGGSYEQYF.

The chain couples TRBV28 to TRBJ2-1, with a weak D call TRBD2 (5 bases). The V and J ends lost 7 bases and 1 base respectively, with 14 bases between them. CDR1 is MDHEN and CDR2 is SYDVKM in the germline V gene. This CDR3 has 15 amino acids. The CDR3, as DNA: TGTGCCAGCAAGGATAGGACTGCTTCCTACAATGAGCAGTTCTTC. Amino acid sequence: CASKDRTASYNEQFF. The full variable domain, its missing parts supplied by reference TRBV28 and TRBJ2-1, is DVKVTQSSRYLVKRTGEKVFLECVQDMDHENMFWYRQDPGLGLRLIYFSYDVKMKEKGDIPEGYSVSREKKERFSLILESASTNQTSMYLCASKDRTASYNEQFFGPGTRLTVL.

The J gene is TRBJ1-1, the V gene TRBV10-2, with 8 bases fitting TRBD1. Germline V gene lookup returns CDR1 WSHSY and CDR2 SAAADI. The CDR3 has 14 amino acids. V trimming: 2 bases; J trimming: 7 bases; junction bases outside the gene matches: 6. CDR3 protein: CASSETDRVNEAFF. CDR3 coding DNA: TGCGCCAGCAGTGAGACGGACAGGGTGAATGAAGCTTTCTTT.

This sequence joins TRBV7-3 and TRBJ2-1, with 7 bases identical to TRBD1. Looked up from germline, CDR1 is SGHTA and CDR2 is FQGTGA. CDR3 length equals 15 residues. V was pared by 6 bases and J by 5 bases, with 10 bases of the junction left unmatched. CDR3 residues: CASSLTGWRDNEQFF. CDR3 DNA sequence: TGTGCCAGCAGTCTGACAGGGTGGCGGGACAATGAGCAGTTCTTC.

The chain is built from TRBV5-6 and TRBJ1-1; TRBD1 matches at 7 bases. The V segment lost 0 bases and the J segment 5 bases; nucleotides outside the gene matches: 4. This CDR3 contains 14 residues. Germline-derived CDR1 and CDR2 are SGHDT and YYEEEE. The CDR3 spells CASSLGDSWTEAFF. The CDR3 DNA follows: TGTGCCAGCAGCTTGGGGGACAGTTGGACTGAAGCTTTCTTT. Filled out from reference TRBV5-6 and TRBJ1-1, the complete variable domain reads DAGVTQSPTHLIKTRGQQVTLRCSPKSGHDTVSWYQQALGQGPQFIFQYYEEEERQRGNFPDRFSGHQFPNYSSELNVNALLLGDSALYLCASSLGDSWTEAFFGQGTRLTVV.

The CDR3 spells CASSLVAGLAGGYEQYF. CDR3 coding DNA: TGTGCCAGCAGCTTAGTCGCCGGGCTAGCGGGAGGATACGAGCAGTACTTC. This chain links TRBV7-2 with TRBJ2-7, with 11 bases matching TRBD2. CDR1 SGHTA and CDR2 FQGNSA come from the germline V gene. This CDR3 spans 17 amino acids. With 1 base clipped from V and 4 bases from J, the junction kept 9 bases outside the gene matches. The full variable domain, with the rest looked up from reference TRBV7-2 and TRBJ2-7, is GAGVSQSPSNKVTEKGKDVELRCDPISGHTALYWYRQSLGQGLEFLIYFQGNSAPDKSGLPSDRFSAERTGGSVSTLTIQRTQQEDSAVYLCASSLVAGLAGGYEQYFGPGTRLTVT.

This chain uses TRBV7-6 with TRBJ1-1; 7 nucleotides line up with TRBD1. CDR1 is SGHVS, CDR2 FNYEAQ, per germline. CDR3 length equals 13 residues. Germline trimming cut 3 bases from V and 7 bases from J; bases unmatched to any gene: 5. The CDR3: CASSFARDSEAFF. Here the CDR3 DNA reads TGTGCCAGCAGCTTCGCCCGGGACAGTGAAGCTTTCTTT. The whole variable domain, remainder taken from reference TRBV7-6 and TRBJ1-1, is GAGVSQSPRYKVTKRGQDVALRCDPISGHVSLYWYRQALGQGPEFLTYFNYEAQQDKSGLPNDRFSAERPEGSISTLTIQRTEQRDSAMYRCASSFARDSEAFFGQGTRLTVV.

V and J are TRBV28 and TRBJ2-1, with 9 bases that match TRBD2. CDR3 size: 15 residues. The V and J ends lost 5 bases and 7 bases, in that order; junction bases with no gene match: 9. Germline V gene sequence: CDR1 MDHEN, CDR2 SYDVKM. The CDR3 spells CASSLRLAEENEQFF. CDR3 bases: TGTGCCAGCAGTCTTCGACTAGCGGAGGAGAATGAGCAGTTCTTC.

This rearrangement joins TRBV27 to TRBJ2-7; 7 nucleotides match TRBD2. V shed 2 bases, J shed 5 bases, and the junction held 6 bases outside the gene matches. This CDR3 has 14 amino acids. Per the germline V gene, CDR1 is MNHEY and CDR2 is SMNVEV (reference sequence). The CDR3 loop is CASSLSGISDEQYF. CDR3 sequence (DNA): TGTGCCAGCAGTTTAAGCGGGATCTCGGACGAGCAGTACTTC.

In DNA form, the CDR3 reads TGTGCCAGTAGTATAGGCGACGGATACGGGGAAGCTTTCTTT. Protein: CASSIGDGYGEAFF. The chain employs TRBV19 and TRBJ1-1; D remains unclear. Germline CDR1 and CDR2: LNHDA and SQIVND (reference sequence). This CDR3 is 14 amino acids long. Trimming left V 1 base short and J 8 bases short, with 14 bases between.

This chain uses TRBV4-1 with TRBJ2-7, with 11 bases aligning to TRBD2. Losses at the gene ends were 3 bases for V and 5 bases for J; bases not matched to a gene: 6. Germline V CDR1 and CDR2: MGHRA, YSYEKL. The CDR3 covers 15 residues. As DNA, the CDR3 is TGCGCCAGCAGCCAGATAGCGGGAGGGCCCCACGAGCAGTACTTC. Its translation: CASSQIAGGPHEQYF.

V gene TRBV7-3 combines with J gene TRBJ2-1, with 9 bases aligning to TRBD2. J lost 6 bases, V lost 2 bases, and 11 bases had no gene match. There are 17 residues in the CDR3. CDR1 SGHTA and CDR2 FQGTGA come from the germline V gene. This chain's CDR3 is CASSLGLGREGSNEQFF. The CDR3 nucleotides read TGTGCCAGCAGCTTAGGATTAGGGCGGGAGGGCTCCAATGAGCAGTTCTTC.